The 23 T cell receptor beta chains below come from one sample, sequenced in a study of regulatory T cells in long-lasting Graves disease. The time point here: newly diagnosed GD, antithyroid drugs for less than 3 months. Extracted RNA from PBMCs served as the source of the TCR library. The TCR beta library used iRepertoire HTBI primers with Arm-PCR amplification of CDR3. TCRdb passed the multiplex PCR reads through MiXCR, listing each CDR3 protein once. In the table there are 350,000 to 500,000 distinct CDR3 sequences, roughly 15% of which are singletons. Another study also made use of these data, one on T cells in Graves' hyperthyroidism and ophthalmopathy.

This material consisted of peripheral blood mononuclear cells (PBMCs), taken at new diagnosis, from a patient treated with antithyroid drugs. The origin of the receptors is a woman in her thirties with Graves disease.

The chain uses TRBV20-1 and TRBJ2-7, with 15 nucleotides matching TRBD2. Germline assignment: CDR1 DFQATT and CDR2 SNEGSKA (reference sequence). The V segment lost 2 bases and the J segment 6 bases; nucleotides outside the gene matches: 14. The CDR3 runs 18 residues. The CDR3 DNA is TGCAGTGCTAGATTCAGCGGACTAGCGGGAGGGTGGCTAGGCGAGCAGTACTTC. Translation gives CSARFSGLAGGWLGEQYF.

This clonotype was recorded only once. This chain links TRBV30 with TRBJ1-2; D possibly corresponds to TRBD1 (5 bases). CDR1 and CDR2 (germline): GTSNPN, SVGIG (reference sequence). V dropped 1 base and J dropped 0 bases, with 12 bases sitting between them. The CDR3 has 15 residues. The CDR3 DNA sequence: TGTGCCTGGAGTGCCGGGACTTTAGCTAACTATGGCTACACCTTC. Its protein is CAWSAGTLANYGYTF.

This clonotype was seen ten or more times. The rearrangement links TRBV28 to TRBJ1-5; maybe TRBD1 (6 bases). This CDR3 has 19 residues. V gave up 3 bases and J gave up 0 bases, with 21 bases separating them. Germline V gene data show CDR1 as MDHEN and CDR2 as SYDVKM. In DNA, the CDR3 is TGTGCCAGCAGTTTTGTGGGGGGCGTCCCTCGGTATAGCAATCAGCCCCAGCATTTT. Translated, it gives CASSFVGGVPRYSNQPQHF. The complete variable domain, with remaining parts taken from reference TRBV28 and TRBJ1-5, reads DVKVTQSSRYLVKRTGEKVFLECVQDMDHENMFWYRQDPGLGLRLIYFSYDVKMKEKGDIPEGYSVSREKKERFSLILESASTNQTSMYLCASSFVGGVPRYSNQPQHFGDGTRLSIL.

This clonotype was detected only a few times. The chain employs TRBV7-2 and TRBJ1-1, with D unclear. Germline assignment: CDR1 SGHTA and CDR2 FQGNSA. V was pared by 4 bases and J by 1 base, with 16 bases between. This CDR3 is built from 16 residues. Here the CDR3 DNA reads TGTGCCAGCAGCTCGACCCCACCGGGAACGAACACTGAAGCTTTCTTT. This encodes CASSSTPPGTNTEAFF.

Notes on this clonotype: One end of the junction does not line up with germline, which may come from a read error. This sequence joins TRBV20-1 and TRBJ2-1; D assignment may be TRBD1 or TRBD2 (6 bases each). Germline CDR1 and CDR2: DFQATT and SNEGSKA (reference sequence). There are 13 residues in the CDR3. CDR3: CSVKRKGGNGQFF. DNA for the CDR3: TGCAGTGTAAAGAGGAAGGGGGGCAATGGGCAGTTCTTC.

This clonotype was observed at least ten times. The genes are TRBV27 and TRBJ2-7; tentative D call: TRBD2 (5 bases). The germline CDR1 and CDR2 sequences are MNHEY and SMNVEV (reference sequence). V was cut by 2 bases and J by 5 bases, with 10 bases left in between. The CDR3 totals 13 residues. CDR3 region: CASSLTLVHEQYF. The CDR3 DNA follows: TGTGCCAGCAGTTTAACACTAGTCCACGAGCAGTACTTC.

Ten or more counts support this clonotype. The V call is TRBV5-1, the J call TRBJ2-7, with 9 bases aligning to TRBD2. Germline CDR1 reads SGHRS; CDR2 reads YFSETQ. The CDR3 is 15 residues long. The ends lost 2 bases at V and 2 bases at J; junction bases unmatched: 5. In DNA, the CDR3 is TGCGCCAGCAGCTTAAGGACTAGCGAACCCTACGAGCAGTACTTC. Protein: CASSLRTSEPYEQYF.

The sample holds many counts of this clonotype. The V gene is TRBV20-1, the J gene TRBJ2-3; maybe TRBD2 (6 bases). The germline V and J ends were trimmed by 3 bases and 0 bases, with 13 bases remaining between them. The CDR3 covers 15 residues. Germline lookup yields CDR1 DFQATT and CDR2 SNEGSKA (reference sequence). CDR3: CSASNWEASTDTQYF. The CDR3 DNA is TGCAGTGCTAGTAATTGGGAGGCGAGCACAGATACGCAGTATTTT.

This clonotype was counted ten times or more. The V call is TRBV11-1, the J call TRBJ2-7; D is ambiguous. V lost 0 bases to trimming and J lost 0 bases, with 9 bases between them. There are 15 residues in the CDR3. CDR1 and CDR2 (germline): SGHAT, FQDESV (reference sequence). CDR3 in DNA: TGTGCCAGCAGCTTAGCCCGCGCGAGCTCCTACGAGCAGTACTTC. Protein product: CASSLARASSYEQYF. Full variable domain (remainder filled in from reference TRBV11-1 and TRBJ2-7): EAEVAQSPRYKITEKSQAVAFWCDPISGHATLYWYRQILGQGPELLVQFQDESVVDDSQLPKDRFSAERLKGVDSTLKIQPAELGDSAMYLCASSLARASSYEQYFGPGTRLTVT.

This clonotype came up many times. The V and J genes are TRBV11-2 and TRBJ2-1; possible D gene TRBD1, 6 bases. Trimming pared 8 bases from V and 2 bases from J, leaving 10 bases between. This CDR3 region has 13 residues. Germline CDR1 reads SGHAT; CDR2 reads FQNNGV. CDR3 protein: CASSGTPYNEQFF. CDR3 nucleotide sequence: TGTGCCAGCTCCGGGACACCCTACAATGAGCAGTTCTTC.

Ten or more counts support this clonotype. The chain links TRBV30 to TRBJ2-1; TRBD2 aligns across 7 bases. With 5 bases clipped from V and 6 bases from J, the junction kept 10 bases outside the gene matches. The CDR3 has 14 residues. CDR1 and CDR2 from the germline V gene are GTSNPN and SVGIG (reference sequence). Written as DNA, the CDR3 is TGTGCCTGGCGCGCTTCTGGGGGGGGCAATGAGCAGTTCTTC. Its translation is CAWRASGGGNEQFF.

Ten or more counts support this clonotype. The J gene is TRBJ2-5, the V gene TRBV12-3 or TRBV12-4; D call uncertain. Deletions cut 3 bases from V and 2 bases from J, with 7 bases between. CDR3 length: 13 residues. CDR3 coding DNA: TGTGCCAGCAGTTTCACCAGGCAAGAGACCCAGTACTTC. Translating gives CASSFTRQETQYF.

The chain employs TRBV11-1 and TRBJ2-7; TRBD2 aligns across 7 bases. Losses at the gene ends were 1 base for V and 2 bases for J; bases not matched to a gene: 8. The CDR3 is 16 amino acids. Germline V gene lookup returns CDR1 SGHAT and CDR2 FQDESV (reference sequence). The CDR3 here is CASSLGGSGRTYEQYF. The CDR3 DNA is TGTGCCAGCAGCTTAGGGGGTAGCGGGCGCACCTACGAGCAGTACTTC.

CDR3 in amino acids: CASTQGAQSGPQHF. CDR3 in DNA: TGTGCCAGTACCCAGGGGGCGCAGTCAGGGCCCCAGCATTTT. This rearrangement joins TRBV19 to TRBJ1-5; 8 nucleotides align to TRBD1. Per germline, CDR1 LNHDA and CDR2 SQIVND (reference sequence). Germline trimming cut 7 bases from V and 9 bases from J; bases unmatched to any gene: 11. This CDR3 has 14 amino acids.

This clonotype appeared many times. This chain joins TRBV11-2 and TRBJ2-7, with 9 bases identical to TRBD2. The CDR3 has 15 amino acids. Germline trimming cut 5 bases from V and 6 bases from J; bases unmatched to any gene: 11. Per germline, CDR1 SGHAT and CDR2 FQNNGV. In DNA form, the CDR3 reads TGTGCCAGCAGCGAGGGGGCGGGGGGGGTTGGCGAGCAGTACTTC. Translating gives CASSEGAGGVGEQYF. Full variable domain (remainder filled in from reference TRBV11-2 and TRBJ2-7): EAGVAQSPRYKIIEKRQSVAFWCNPISGHATLYWYQQILGQGPKLLIQFQNNGVVDDSQLPKDRFSAERLKGVDSTLKIQPAKLEDSAVYLCASSEGAGGVGEQYFGPGTRLTVT.

This clonotype was observed a single time. The rearrangement joins TRBV7-2 to TRBJ2-1; no clear D gene. V lost 1 base and J lost 7, with 11 bases in between. Looked up from germline, CDR1 is SGHTA and CDR2 is FQGNSA. CDR3 length: 14 residues. CDR3 sequence reads: CASSLEGRSNEQFF. In DNA, the CDR3 is TGTGCCAGCAGCTTAGAGGGAAGGAGTAATGAGCAGTTCTTC.

The chain has TRBV9 and TRBJ2-3, with 7 bases identical to TRBD2. Germline-derived CDR1 and CDR2 are SGDLS and YYNGEE. The CDR3 runs 15 residues. With V trimmed by 4 bases and J by 3 bases, 8 bases remained unmatched. CDR3 DNA sequence: TGTGCCAGCAGCTCACCCCTAGCGGTAACAGATACGCAGTATTTT. Translation gives CASSSPLAVTDTQYF. The whole variable domain, remainder taken from reference TRBV9 and TRBJ2-3, is DSGVTQTPKHLITATGQRVTLRCSPRSGDLSVYWYQQSLDQGLQFLIQYYNGEERAKGNILERFSAQQFPDLHSELNLSSLELGDSALYFCASSSPLAVTDTQYFGPGTRLTVL.

The rearrangement links TRBV20-1 to TRBJ1-2; 7 positions match TRBD1. Unmatched junction bases numbered 3, after V lost 1 base and J lost 1 base. This CDR3 spans 14 amino acids. CDR1 and CDR2 (germline): DFQATT, SNEGSKA (reference sequence). The CDR3 DNA is TGCAGTGCTAGAGCCCCAGGGGGTAACTATGGCTACACCTTC. Its protein product is CSARAPGGNYGYTF.

This clonotype was detected many times. The chain uses TRBV4-3 and TRBJ2-7; 12 bases map to TRBD2. CDR1 and CDR2 from the germline V gene are LGHNA and YSLEER. The length of the CDR3 is 15 residues. V dropped 0 bases and J dropped 6; count of bases not matched to a gene: 3. The CDR3 spells CASSQELAGGLEQYF. Written as DNA, the CDR3 is TGCGCCAGCAGCCAAGAACTAGCGGGAGGCCTCGAGCAGTACTTC.

This clonotype has ten or more counts. The chain employs TRBV18 and TRBJ2-3; D is unclear. CDR1 and CDR2 (germline): KGHSH, LQKENI. The CDR3 covers 15 residues. Trimming cost V 3 bases and J 6 bases, with 16 bases left between them. The CDR3 region is CASSPRSTIGDTQYF. The CDR3 nucleotides are TGTGCCAGCTCACCGAGGTCCACGATTGGGGATACGCAGTATTTT.

This clonotype was recorded at least ten times. The chain recombines TRBV7-2 with TRBJ2-3; 8 positions agree with TRBD2. Germline-derived CDR1 and CDR2 are SGHTA and FQGNSA. The CDR3 contains 16 residues. The J segment lost 2 bases and the V segment lost 1 base, leaving 5 bases of the junction unmatched. The CDR3 sequence is CASSLDISGNTDTQYF. CDR3 sequence (DNA): TGTGCCAGCAGCTTAGATATTAGCGGGAACACAGATACGCAGTATTTT.

In this sample, this clonotype turned up many times. The chain is built from TRBV13 and TRBJ2-3; 11 bases align to TRBD2. CDR1 PRHDT and CDR2 FYEKMQ come from the germline V gene (reference sequence). The CDR3 contains 16 residues. V shed 5 bases, J shed 5 bases, and the junction held 9 bases outside the gene matches. This chain's CDR3 is CASSTTSGTLLDTQYF. Here the CDR3 DNA reads TGTGCCAGCAGCACGACTAGCGGGACCTTACTAGATACGCAGTATTTT.

The chain combines TRBV14 with TRBJ2-3; 12 bases align to TRBD2. After removal of 1 base from V and 0 bases from J, the junction contained 2 bases not matched to a gene. This CDR3 is 17 amino acids long. CDR1 is SGHDN and CDR2 is FVKESK in the germline V gene. The CDR3 nucleotides read TGTGCCAGCAGCCAAGCCGGGACTAGCGGGAGCACAGATACGCAGTATTTT. This translates into CASSQAGTSGSTDTQYF.